This TCR beta chain was retrieved from a study of follicular helper T cells after annual influenza vaccination. Looking at the study overall: Blood was drawn on days 0, 7 and 28 after vaccination. Overall study results and limits: Day 7 ICOS+CD38+ clones were most often found later in ICOS-CD38- cTfh cells. Change in circulating plasmablasts correlated with ICOS+CD38+ cTfh clonality change.

With regard to this clone: Its antigen is still unknown.

Method: immunoSEQ multiplex PCR; TCRdb's copy keeps in-frame clones and lacks some. This table holds around 10,000 clones, approximately 80% found once. V lost 2 bases, J lost 5 bases, and 19 bases lay in between. The germline V gene has CDR1 LGHNA and CDR2 YNFKEQ. The CDR3 is 16 amino acids. Sorted blood CD4 subsets were sequenced before and after adults received seasonal inactivated influenza vaccine. Source: CXCR5- memory CD4+ T cells sorted from blood, taken 6 weeks after influenza vaccination. This clonotype was sampled from an adult who received the influenza vaccine. This chain joins TRBV4-2 and TRBJ2-7; D may be TRBD2 (5 bases). The CDR3 loop reads CASSQTADSAPDEQYF. In DNA form, the CDR3 reads TGTGCCAGCAGCCAAACCGCGGACTCCGCCCCCGACGAGCAGTACTTC.